A selection of T cell receptor beta chains follows, all from one sample in a study of Ad26.COV2.S vaccination and SARS-CoV-2 variants. The protocol was immunoSEQ multiplex PCR, while the TCRdb copy is restricted to in-frame clones and leaves out a portion. The table includes roughly 700,000 clones, 80% to 90% detected once. The starting material was peripheral blood, obtained in a trial of Ad26.COV2.S vaccine versus placebo. These receptors all stem from a person between 18 and 60 years old who received the Ad26.COV2.S COVID-19 vaccine or a placebo. The CDR3 runs from the conserved cysteine through the conserved F or W. A D gene is named only where the DNA matches it firmly. Clone size, where shown, is once, few, many, or a class for clones that have expanded.

j_call clone_size d_call v_call cdr3_nt cdr3_aa
TRBJ1-1 few . TRBV18 TGTGCCAGCTTCCCGACAGAGAACACTGAAGCTTTCTTT CASFPTENTEAFF
TRBJ1-6 . . TRBV19 TGTGCCAGTAGTCCGGGGGTTAAAGCATCTTCACCCCTCCACTTT CASSPGVKASSPLHF
TRBJ1-1 once . TRBV30 TGTGCCTGGAGGCTGGTGAACACTGAAGCTTTCTTT CAWRLVNTEAFF
TRBJ2-7 . . TRBV7-9 TGTGCCAGCGGCCCCGGGACCCCTGCCGAGCAGTACTTC CASGPGTPAEQYF
TRBJ2-5 . TRBD2 TRBV30 TGTGCCTGGAGGGCAGGACTAGCAGAGACCCAGTACTTC CAWRAGLAETQYF
TRBJ1-3 . . TRBV30 TGTGCCTGGAGTTGGGGAGGGATTAGCAACACCATATATTTT CAWSWGGISNTIYF
TRBJ2-7 . TRBD2 TRBV27 TGTGCCAGCAGTCCCCTTAGCGGGGGGGACTACGAGCAGTACTTC CASSPLSGGDYEQYF
TRBJ1-4 . . TRBV5-1 TGCGCCAGCAGCTTGGGGTCAGGGTTCGGCGAAAAACTGTTTTTT CASSLGSGFGEKLFF
TRBJ2-7 . TRBD1 TRBV4-2 TGTGCCAGCAGCCAATTATTTCCATCAGGGGGTGAGCAGTACTTC CASSQLFPSGGEQYF
TRBJ2-3 . TRBD2 TRBV24-1 TGTGCCACCAGCCTATTCCTCATGGGGACTAGCGGGGCTACTAGCACAGATACGCAGTATTTT CATSLFLMGTSGATSTDTQYF
TRBJ2-1 . TRBD1 TRBV3-1/TRBV3-2 TGTGCCAGCAGCCAAGGACAGGGGACCATGACGCAGTTCTTC CASSQGQGTMTQFF
TRBJ2-7 . . TRBV4-1 TGCGCCAGCAGCCAAGGTGGTGGGGAGCAGTACTTC CASSQGGGEQYF
TRBJ2-7 . . TRBV5-5 TGTGCCAGCAGCTTACATCCAGATTTCTCCTACGAGCAGTACTTC CASSLHPDFSYEQYF
TRBJ1-5 once . TRBV19 TGTGCCAGTAGTATGGGTGAGGGAAGGGGCAATCAGCCCCAGCATTTT CASSMGEGRGNQPQHF
TRBJ2-1 . TRBD2 TRBV11-1 TGTGCCAGCAGCTTAAGTAGCGGGAGTCCCAACAATGAGCAGTTCTTC CASSLSSGSPNNEQFF
TRBJ1-3 once . TRBV7-9 TGTGCCAGCAGCTTAGTCTCCGACAGGTCCTCTGGAAACACCATATATTTT CASSLVSDRSSGNTIYF
TRBJ1-2 once TRBD1 TRBV29-1 TGCAGCGTTGAACGGGACAGGGTCATCGGCGAATCTGGCTACACCTTC CSVERDRVIGESGYTF
TRBJ1-2 . . TRBV3-1/TRBV3-2 TGTGCCAGCAGCCTAAACGCACCGTATGGCTACACCTTC CASSLNAPYGYTF
TRBJ2-2 . TRBD1 TRBV18 TGTGCCAGCTCATGGGACAGGGTCACCGGGGAGCTGTTTTTT CASSWDRVTGELFF
TRBJ2-7 . . TRBV7-2 TGTGCCAGCAGCTTGACTAGGGCCAGCTACGAGCAGTACTTC CASSLTRASYEQYF
TRBJ1-2 . . TRBV5-1 TGCGCCAGCAGCTTGGGAGAGAACTATGGCTACACCTTC CASSLGENYGYTF
TRBJ1-1 . . TRBV27 TGTGCCAGCAGTTTAACCAAGAACACTGAAGCTTTCTTT CASSLTKNTEAFF
TRBJ2-7 . . TRBV19 TGTGCCAGTAGTTTCCAGGGGGGAAGAGCCGCCTACGAGCAGTACTTC CASSFQGGRAAYEQYF
TRBJ2-1 once TRBD2 TRBV3-1/TRBV3-2 TGTGCCAGCAGCCAAGGAGGCGGGAGTGCTGAGCAGTTCTTC CASSQGGGSAEQFF
TRBJ2-3 once . TRBV19 TGTGCCAGTAGTAGGGACTCCCGAACTAGCACAGATACGCAGTATTTT CASSRDSRTSTDTQYF
TRBJ1-4 . . TRBV19 TGTGCCAGTACCACCAGGGCAACTAATGAAAAACTGTTTTTT CASTTRATNEKLFF
TRBJ2-1 few TRBD1 TRBV6-6 TGTGCCAGCACTACAGGGGCCTACAATGAGCAGTTCTTC CASTTGAYNEQFF
TRBJ2-1 once . TRBV5-1 TGCGCCAGCAGCTTGATGTGGCTAGGGGAGCAGTTCTTC CASSLMWLGEQFF
TRBJ2-4 . TRBD2 TRBV5-1 TGCGCCAGCAGCTTAGGGACTAGCGGGAGGAGTGACATTCAGTACTTC CASSLGTSGRSDIQYF
TRBJ2-5 . TRBD1 TRBV2 TGTGCCAGCAGTGACAGGACAGGAAAAGGGGCCCAGTACTTC CASSDRTGKGAQYF
TRBJ1-6 . . TRBV30 TGTGCCTGGAGTACCCACAGATATAATTCACCCCTCCACTTT CAWSTHRYNSPLHF